Below, 25 T cell receptor beta chains from the same sample are listed, as sequenced in a study of T cell responses to AZD1222 COVID-19 vaccine. The assay was immunoSEQ multiplex PCR, and TCRdb's table has in-frame clones only and misses some. Here the sample spans about 120,000 clones, approximately 87% being singletons. Here the sequenced sample was peripheral blood, taken on day 0 of AZD1222 vaccination. The receptors here all came from an adult in good health.

This chain links TRBV19 with TRBJ2-1; 7 nucleotides agree with TRBD2. The CDR3 covers 15 residues. The J segment lost 9 bases and the V segment lost 6 bases, leaving 14 bases of the junction unmatched. Looked up from germline, CDR1 is LNHDA and CDR2 is SQIVND (reference sequence). The CDR3 nucleotides are TGTGCCAGTAGGAAAGATAGGCAAACGGGGGGTGAGCAGTTCTTC. As protein: CASRKDRQTGGEQFF.

The chain employs TRBV5-4 and TRBJ1-1; TRBD1 might be the D (6 bases). This CDR3 is built from 15 residues. Between the trimmed V and J ends, which lost 1 base and 5 bases, there was a span of 15 bases. Germline loops: CDR1 SGHNT, CDR2 YYREEE (reference sequence). The CDR3 region is CASSLSVGGWTEAFF. CDR3 bases: TGTGCCAGCAGCTTGTCGGTCGGGGGCTGGACTGAAGCTTTCTTT.

The chain joins TRBV7-9 to TRBJ2-2; 7 bases are a match to TRBD1. Germline assignment: CDR1 SEHNR and CDR2 FQNEAQ (reference sequence). Unmatched junction bases numbered 8, after V lost 6 bases and J lost 4 bases. The CDR3 has 15 amino acids. The CDR3 protein is CASRPQGETTGELFF. CDR3 nucleotides: TGTGCCAGCAGACCTCAGGGGGAGACCACCGGGGAGCTGTTTTTT.

The rearrangement links TRBV28 to TRBJ2-3, with D unresolved. CDR1 and CDR2 from the germline V gene are MDHEN and SYDVKM. V was pared by 5 bases and J by 2 bases, with 20 bases between. The length of the CDR3 is 17 residues. CDR3 nucleotides: TGTGCCAGCAGTCCCACGACAAGGGCAACTTACACAGATACGCAGTATTTT. This translates into CASSPTTRATYTDTQYF.

The chain has TRBV5-1 and TRBJ2-7; D could derive from TRBD1 or TRBD2 (5 bases each). CDR3 length equals 12 residues. The V and J ends lost 3 bases and 4 bases respectively, with 8 bases between them. Germline-derived CDR1 and CDR2 are SGHRS and YFSETQ. The CDR3 DNA sequence: TGCGCCAGCAGCTGGGACGGGTACGAGCAGTACTTC. Its protein is CASSWDGYEQYF.

The chain combines TRBV6-1 with TRBJ2-7, with unresolved D. The CDR3 covers 13 residues. Germline-derived CDR1 and CDR2 are MNHNS and SASEGT. V lost 1 base, J lost 3 bases, and 7 bases lay in between. CDR3 DNA: TGTGCCAGCAGTGAAGACGGGTTCTACGAGCAGTACTTC. Translating gives CASSEDGFYEQYF.

The rearrangement uses TRBV5-4 and TRBJ1-2, with TRBD1 matching over 12 bases. Per germline, CDR1 SGHNT and CDR2 YYREEE (reference sequence). This CDR3 is 17 amino acids long. J lost 4 bases, V lost 4 bases, and 11 bases had no gene match. CDR3 amino acids: CASSVGTGGLEIYGYTF. The DNA for the CDR3 is TGTGCCAGCAGCGTCGGGACAGGGGGCCTTGAAATCTATGGCTACACCTTC.

The gene calls are TRBV7-6 and TRBJ2-2, with D possibly matching TRBD1 (6 bases). Trimming shortened V by 5 bases and J by 0 bases, and 13 bases separated the two germline ends. The CDR3 is 16 residues long. Per the germline V gene, CDR1 is SGHVS and CDR2 is FNYEAQ. CDR3 nucleotides: TGTGCCAGCAGCCCACAGACAGGTTCGAACACCGGGGAGCTGTTTTTT. Translation: CASSPQTGSNTGELFF.

The genes are TRBV5-1 and TRBJ1-1; D is uncertain. V was shortened by 4 bases and J by 0 bases, with 7 bases between the two germline ends. The germline CDR1 and CDR2 sequences are SGHRS and YFSETQ. The CDR3 spans 13 residues. Here the CDR3 reads CASSVVMNTEAFF. The DNA for the CDR3 is TGCGCCAGCAGCGTGGTAATGAACACTGAAGCTTTCTTT.

The V call is TRBV6-5, the J call TRBJ2-7; TRBD1 aligns across 8 bases. From germline, CDR1 is MNHEY and CDR2 SVGAGI. This CDR3 is 15 amino acids long. J was trimmed by 2 bases and V by 0 bases; bases with no gene match: 3. The CDR3: CASSYSGQATYEQYF. DNA of the CDR3: TGTGCCAGCAGTTACTCGGGACAGGCTACCTACGAGCAGTACTTC.

This chain uses TRBV15 with TRBJ2-7; D call uncertain. This CDR3 has 16 amino acids. The germline gives CDR1 LNHNV, CDR2 YYDKDF (reference sequence). The germline V and J ends were trimmed by 1 base and 3 bases, with 16 bases remaining between them. The CDR3 DNA reads as TGTGCCACCAGCAGAGGGGATAAGACCTATTTCTACGAGCAGTACTTC. It translates to CATSRGDKTYFYEQYF. Full variable domain (outside the CDR3, taken from reference TRBV15 and TRBJ2-7): DAMVIQNPRYQVTQFGKPVTLSCSQTLNHNVMYWYQQKSSQAPKLLFHYYDKDFNNEADTPDNFQSRRPNTSFCFLDIRSPGLGDTAMYLCATSRGDKTYFYEQYFGPGTRLTVT.

The V gene is TRBV9, the J gene TRBJ2-7, with D maybe TRBD2 (6 bases). The CDR3 spans 14 residues. The V end lost 3 bases, the J end lost 1 base, and 11 bases lay between the germline ends. Germline V CDR1 and CDR2: SGDLS, YYNGEE. DNA of the CDR3: TGTGCCAGCAGCGCGGGACTGCGATCCTACGAGCAGTACTTC. This encodes CASSAGLRSYEQYF.

The chain combines TRBV10-3 with TRBJ2-5, with TRBD1 identical over 7 bases. V was clipped by 4 bases and J by 1 base; unmatched bases: 6. The germline V gene encodes CDR1 ENHRY and CDR2 SYGVKD. This CDR3 has 15 amino acids. CDR3 nucleotides: TGTGCCATCAGTGGGCAGGGGGAGCCCCAAGAGACCCAGTACTTC. Its protein is CAISGQGEPQETQYF.

The chain has TRBV5-6 and TRBJ2-7, with 7 bases fitting TRBD1. CDR1 and CDR2 from the germline V gene are SGHDT and YYEEEE. Trimming cost V 4 bases and J 3 bases; bases outside gene matches: 4. CDR3 length: 13 residues. The CDR3 loop reads CASSQDRYYEQYF. In DNA, the CDR3 is TGTGCCAGCAGCCAGGACAGGTACTACGAGCAGTACTTC.

The J gene is TRBJ1-1, the V gene TRBV30; 9 bases align to TRBD1. From germline, CDR1 is GTSNPN and CDR2 SVGIG (reference sequence). V was pared by 2 bases and J by 6 bases, with 1 base of the junction left unmatched. The CDR3 runs 12 residues. The CDR3: CAWSWDRAEAFF. The CDR3 DNA follows: TGTGCCTGGAGTTGGGACAGGGCTGAAGCTTTCTTT.

V is TRBV7-2 and J is TRBJ2-1; 10 positions agree with TRBD2. Unmatched junction bases numbered 5, after V lost 7 bases and J lost 5 bases. This CDR3 comprises 14 residues. Germline V gives CDR1 SGHTA, CDR2 FQGNSA. CDR3 coding DNA: TGTGCCAGCAATGAGGGACTAGCGAACAATGAGCAGTTCTTC. Translation gives CASNEGLANNEQFF.

CDR3 residues: CASSRIGLTQYF. As DNA, the CDR3 is TGTGCCAGCAGTCGTATCGGCTTGACCCAGTACTTC. V is TRBV3-1 (or the pseudogene TRBV3-2) and J is TRBJ2-5, with unresolved D. This CDR3 spans 12 amino acids. The V gene's germline CDR1 is LGHDT and CDR2 YNNKEL (reference sequence). The V end lost 6 bases, the J end lost 7 bases, and 12 bases lay between the germline ends.

The V and J genes are TRBV7-2 and TRBJ2-1, with D hard to call. CDR1 and CDR2 (germline): SGHTA, FQGNSA. This CDR3 spans 12 amino acids. Trimming shortened V by 0 bases and J by 7 bases, and 4 bases separated the two germline ends. CDR3 loop: CASSLAQNEQFF. CDR3 DNA: TGTGCCAGCAGCTTAGCCCAGAATGAGCAGTTCTTC.

The gene calls are TRBV19 and TRBJ2-3; a possible D gene is TRBD1 (5 bases). Trimming stripped 3 bases from V and 7 bases from J, with 14 bases between. Germline V gene lookup returns CDR1 LNHDA and CDR2 SQIVND (reference sequence). The CDR3 loop spans 14 amino acids. This CDR3 reads CASSILGELNTQYF. Here the CDR3 DNA reads TGTGCCAGTAGTATCTTAGGGGAATTAAATACGCAGTATTTT.

This clone was recorded only once. The CDR3 DNA follows: TGTGCCAGCAGTGACGTCGGGGGCGGACAGCCCCAGCATTTT. Amino acids: CASSDVGGGQPQHF. The chain has TRBV25-1 and TRBJ1-5; tentative D call: TRBD1 (6 bases). The CDR3 has 14 residues. CDR1 is MGHDK and CDR2 is SYGVNS in the germline V gene. Trimming removed 3 bases at V and 7 bases at J, with 13 bases between. Filled out from reference TRBV25-1 and TRBJ1-5, the complete variable domain reads EADIYQTPRYLVIGTGKKITLECSQTMGHDKMYWYQQDPGMELHLIHYSYGVNSTEKGDLSSESTVSRIRTEHFPLTLESARPSHTSQYLCASSDVGGGQPQHFGDGTRLSIL.

J is TRBJ1-2 and V is TRBV5-1; TRBD1 aligns across 7 bases. The CDR3 consists of 15 residues. Germline V CDR1 and CDR2: SGHRS, YFSETQ. The V segment lost 2 bases and the J segment 6 bases; nucleotides outside the gene matches: 10. CDR3 region: CASSFSQGVRDGYTF. The CDR3 DNA reads TGCGCCAGCAGCTTTTCCCAGGGGGTTCGAGATGGCTACACCTTC.

The chain is built from TRBV7-2 and TRBJ2-1; D is possibly TRBD2 (5 bases). The germline V gene has CDR1 SGHTA and CDR2 FQGNSA. CDR3 length: 15 amino acids. V lost 5 bases and J lost 2, with 13 bases in between. The CDR3 reads CASSLAGVTYNEQFF. CDR3 in DNA: TGTGCCAGCAGCCTCGCCGGGGTAACCTACAATGAGCAGTTCTTC. The full variable domain, rest sourced from reference TRBV7-2 and TRBJ2-1, is GAGVSQSPSNKVTEKGKDVELRCDPISGHTALYWYRQSLGQGLEFLIYFQGNSAPDKSGLPSDRFSAERTGGSVSTLTIQRTQQEDSAVYLCASSLAGVTYNEQFFGPGTRLTVL.

The chain has TRBV18 and TRBJ2-7; D not resolved. This CDR3 has 12 residues. V shed 3 bases and J shed 1 base, with 4 bases lying between them. Germline V gene sequence: CDR1 KGHSH, CDR2 LQKENI. CDR3 residues: CASSPLSYEQYF. The CDR3 region has the DNA TGTGCCAGCTCACCTTTATCCTACGAGCAGTACTTC.

The rearrangement joins TRBV11-2 to TRBJ1-1, with D possibly being TRBD1 (5 bases). This CDR3 has 13 amino acids. In germline, CDR1 is SGHAT, CDR2 FQNNGV. The ends were cut back, 4 bases at V and 10 bases at J, with 16 bases in the middle. The CDR3 DNA is TGTGCCAGCAGCTCGGGGACCTACCAGAGAGCTTTCTTT. It encodes CASSSGTYQRAFF.

Only one count was recorded for this clone. The rearrangement joins TRBV11-2 to TRBJ2-2; 8 nucleotides agree with TRBD2. Trimming at V came to 3 bases and at J to 1 base, leaving 4 bases not matched to a gene. CDR1 SGHAT and CDR2 FQNNGV come from the germline V gene. The CDR3 has 16 residues. CDR3 loop: CASSFLAGGNTGELFF. The CDR3 nucleotides read TGTGCCAGCAGCTTCCTTGCGGGGGGGAACACCGGGGAGCTGTTTTTT.